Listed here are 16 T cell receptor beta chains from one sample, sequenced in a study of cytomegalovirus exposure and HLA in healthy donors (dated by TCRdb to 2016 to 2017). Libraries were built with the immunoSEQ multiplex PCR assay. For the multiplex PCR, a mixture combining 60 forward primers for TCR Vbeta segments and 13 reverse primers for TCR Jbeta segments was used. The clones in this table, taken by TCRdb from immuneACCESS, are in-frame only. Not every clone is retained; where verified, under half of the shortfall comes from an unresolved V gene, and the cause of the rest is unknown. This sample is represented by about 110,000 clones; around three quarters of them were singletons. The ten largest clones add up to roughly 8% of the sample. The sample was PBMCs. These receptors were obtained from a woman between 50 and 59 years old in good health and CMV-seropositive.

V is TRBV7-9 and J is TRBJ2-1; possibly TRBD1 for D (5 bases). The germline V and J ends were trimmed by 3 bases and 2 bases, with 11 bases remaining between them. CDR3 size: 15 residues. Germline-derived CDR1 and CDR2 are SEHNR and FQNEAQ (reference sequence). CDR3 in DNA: TGTGCCAGCAGCTTTTGGGCAGGGACCTACAATGAGCAGTTCTTC. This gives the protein CASSFWAGTYNEQFF.

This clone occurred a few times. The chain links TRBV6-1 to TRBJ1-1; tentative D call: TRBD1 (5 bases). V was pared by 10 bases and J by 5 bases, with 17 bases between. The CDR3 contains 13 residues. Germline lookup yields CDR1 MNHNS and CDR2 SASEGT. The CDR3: CATLRGVRTEAFF. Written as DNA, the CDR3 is TGTGCCACCCTACGGGGGGTTCGGACTGAAGCTTTCTTT.

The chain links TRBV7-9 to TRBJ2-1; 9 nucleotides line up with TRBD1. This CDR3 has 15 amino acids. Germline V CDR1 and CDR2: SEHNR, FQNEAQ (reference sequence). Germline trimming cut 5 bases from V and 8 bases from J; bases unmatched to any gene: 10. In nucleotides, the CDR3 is TGTGCCAGCAGCAAGACCGGGACAGGGTTGCATGAGCAGTTCTTC. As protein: CASSKTGTGLHEQFF.

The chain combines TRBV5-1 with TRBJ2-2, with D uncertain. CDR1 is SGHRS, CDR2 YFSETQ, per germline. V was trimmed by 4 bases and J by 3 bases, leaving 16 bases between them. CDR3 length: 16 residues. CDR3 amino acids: CASSLSLSLYTGELFF. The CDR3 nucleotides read TGCGCCAGCAGCCTGAGCTTGAGTTTATACACCGGGGAGCTGTTTTTT.

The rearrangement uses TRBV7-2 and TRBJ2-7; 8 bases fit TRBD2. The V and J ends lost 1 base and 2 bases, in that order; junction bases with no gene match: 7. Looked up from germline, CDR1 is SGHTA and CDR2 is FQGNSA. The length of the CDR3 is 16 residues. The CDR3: CASSLGMFGGAYEQYF. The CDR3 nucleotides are TGTGCCAGCAGCTTAGGAATGTTCGGGGGGGCCTACGAGCAGTACTTC.

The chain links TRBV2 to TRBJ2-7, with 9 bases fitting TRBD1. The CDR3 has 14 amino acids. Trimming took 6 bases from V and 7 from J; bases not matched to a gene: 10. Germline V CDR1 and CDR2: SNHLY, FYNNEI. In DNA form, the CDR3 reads TGTGCCAGCAGCTTCCGGGACAGGGTTGGAGAGCAGTACTTC. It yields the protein CASSFRDRVGEQYF.

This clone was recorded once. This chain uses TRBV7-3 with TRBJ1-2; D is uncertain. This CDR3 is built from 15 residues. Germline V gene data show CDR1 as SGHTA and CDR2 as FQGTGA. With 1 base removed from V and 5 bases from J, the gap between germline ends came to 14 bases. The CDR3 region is CASSLNGGPGYGYTF. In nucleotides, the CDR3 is TGTGCCAGCAGCTTAAATGGCGGGCCAGGTTATGGCTACACCTTC.

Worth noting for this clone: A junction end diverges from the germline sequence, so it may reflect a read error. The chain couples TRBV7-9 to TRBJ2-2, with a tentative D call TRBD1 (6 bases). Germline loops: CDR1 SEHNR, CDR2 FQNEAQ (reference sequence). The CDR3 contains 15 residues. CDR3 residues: CSSSFPGAYTGELFF. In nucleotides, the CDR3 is TGTTCCAGCAGCTTTCCAGGGGCCTACACCGGGGAGCTGTTTTTT.

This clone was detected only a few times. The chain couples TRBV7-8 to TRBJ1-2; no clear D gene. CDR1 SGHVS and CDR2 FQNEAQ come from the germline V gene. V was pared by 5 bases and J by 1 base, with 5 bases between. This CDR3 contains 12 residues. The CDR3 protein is CASSLSNYGYTF. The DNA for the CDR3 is TGTGCCAGCAGCCTCAGTAACTATGGCTACACCTTC.

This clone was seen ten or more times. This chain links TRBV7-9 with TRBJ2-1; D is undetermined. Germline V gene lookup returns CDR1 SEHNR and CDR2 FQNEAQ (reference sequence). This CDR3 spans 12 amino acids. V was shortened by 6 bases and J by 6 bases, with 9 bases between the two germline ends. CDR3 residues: CASRALGNEQFF. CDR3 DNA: TGTGCCAGCAGGGCTCTTGGCAATGAGCAGTTCTTC.

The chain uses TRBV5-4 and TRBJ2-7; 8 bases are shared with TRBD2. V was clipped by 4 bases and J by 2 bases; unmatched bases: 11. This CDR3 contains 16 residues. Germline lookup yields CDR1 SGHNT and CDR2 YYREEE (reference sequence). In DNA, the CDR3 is TGTGCCAGCAGCCGCCTTAGCGGGAATGGCCCCTACGAGCAGTACTTC. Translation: CASSRLSGNGPYEQYF.

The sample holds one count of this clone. The CDR3 here is CASSAGLSSGNTIYF. The CDR3 DNA sequence: TGTGCCAGCAGTGCGGGACTGAGCTCTGGAAACACCATATATTTT. The rearrangement links TRBV7-7 to TRBJ1-3; tentative D call: TRBD1 (5 bases). Trimming left V 6 bases short and J 0 bases short, with 12 bases between. The germline CDR1 and CDR2 sequences are SSHAT and FNYEAQ (reference sequence). This CDR3 is built from 15 residues.

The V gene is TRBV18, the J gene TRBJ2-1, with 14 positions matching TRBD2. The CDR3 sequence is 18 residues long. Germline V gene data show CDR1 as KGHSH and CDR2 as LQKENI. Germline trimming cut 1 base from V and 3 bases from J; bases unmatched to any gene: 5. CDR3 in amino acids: CASSPLGLAGAVYNEQFF. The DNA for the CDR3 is TGTGCCAGCTCACCACTGGGACTAGCGGGGGCCGTCTACAATGAGCAGTTCTTC.

CDR3 in DNA: TGTGCCAGCAGCTCCACCGAGACAGGGGTTAGTTCACCCCTCCACTTT. Translated: CASSSTETGVSSPLHF. The chain uses TRBV7-9 and TRBJ1-6; 8 bases are shared with TRBD1. After removal of 4 bases from V and 9 bases from J, the junction contained 11 bases not matched to a gene. The CDR3 sequence is 16 residues long. Germline V gene data show CDR1 as SEHNR and CDR2 as FQNEAQ (reference sequence).

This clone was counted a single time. CDR3 DNA sequence: TGTGCCAGCAGCCCGACTAGCGGGAGCTCCTACAATGAGCAGTTCTTC. Its translation: CASSPTSGSSYNEQFF. The V and J genes are TRBV5-5 and TRBJ2-1; the match to TRBD2 covers 12 bases. The CDR3 consists of 16 residues. Germline-derived CDR1 and CDR2 are SGHKS and YYEKEE (reference sequence). Trimming at V came to 4 bases and at J to 0 bases, leaving 2 bases not matched to a gene.

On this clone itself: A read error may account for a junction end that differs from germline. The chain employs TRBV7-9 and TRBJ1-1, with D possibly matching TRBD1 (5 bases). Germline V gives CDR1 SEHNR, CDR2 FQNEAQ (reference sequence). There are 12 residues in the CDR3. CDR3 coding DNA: TGTTCCAGCAGGCTAAGCAGGGATGAAGCTTTCTTT. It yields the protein CSSRLSRDEAFF.